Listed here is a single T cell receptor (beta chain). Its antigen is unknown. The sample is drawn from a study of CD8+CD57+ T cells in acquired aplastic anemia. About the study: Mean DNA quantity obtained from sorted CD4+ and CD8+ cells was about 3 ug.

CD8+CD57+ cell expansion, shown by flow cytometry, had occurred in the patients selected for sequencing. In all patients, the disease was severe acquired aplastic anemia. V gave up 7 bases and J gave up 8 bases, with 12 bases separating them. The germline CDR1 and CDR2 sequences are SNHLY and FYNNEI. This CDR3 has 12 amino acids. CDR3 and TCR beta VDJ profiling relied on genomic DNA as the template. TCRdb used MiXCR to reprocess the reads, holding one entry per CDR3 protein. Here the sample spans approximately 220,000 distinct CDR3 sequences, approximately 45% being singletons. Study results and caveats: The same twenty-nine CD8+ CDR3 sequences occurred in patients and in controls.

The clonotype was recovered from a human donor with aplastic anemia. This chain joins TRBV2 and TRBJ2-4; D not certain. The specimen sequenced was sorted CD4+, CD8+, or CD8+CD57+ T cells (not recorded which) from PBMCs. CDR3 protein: CASTGSVDIQYF. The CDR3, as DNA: TGTGCCAGCACCGGAAGTGTGGACATTCAGTACTTC.